Here is one TCR beta chain with its context. Its antigen is currently not known. Base quality data are lacking; no much larger clone is found one base away. This specimen comes from a study of T cells after somatic rescue of genetic block (dated by TCRdb to 2018 to 2020). In the study overall: What the study looked at was long-term robustness, specifically in a T-cell system that came about through somatic rescue of a genetic block in T-cell development.

Libraries were made using the immunoSEQ multiplex PCR assay. This is the immuneACCESS table as TCRdb keeps it, with only in-frame sequences that have V and J called. A part of the clones is gone; compared with another copy, unresolved V genes explain less than half, and the rest is unexplained. In this sample the table shows tens of thousands of clones, approximately 90% of which occur a single time. The top ten constitute roughly 1.5% of the sample. The source is a woman aged 18-29 years. The sequenced sample consisted of peripheral blood mononuclear cells (PBMCs).

In nucleotide form, the sequence is TGTGCCACCAGCAGAGTCAGTGGGGGGCGGGAGACCCAGTACTTC. The encoded protein is CATSRVSGGRETQYF. In this chain, TRBV15 is recombined with TRBJ2-5; the D region may be TRBD1 or TRBD2, each matching 6 bases equally. V loses 1 base of germline sequence and J loses 5 bases, and the interval between the two ends is 14 bases. Taken from the germline V gene (reference sequence), the CDR1 and CDR2 loops are LNHNV and YYDKDF. CDR3 length: 15 amino acids, cysteine to phenylalanine. The entry retains the CDR3 DNA only, 45 bases that are in frame from base 1. The reference TRBV15 and TRBJ2-5 proteins fill in what lies around the CDR3, so the full variable domain reads DAMVIQNPRYQVTQFGKPVTLSCSQTLNHNVMYWYQQKSSQAPKLLFHYYDKDFNNEADTPDNFQSRRPNTSFCFLDIRSPGLGDTAMYLCATSRVSGGRETQYFGPGTRLLVL.